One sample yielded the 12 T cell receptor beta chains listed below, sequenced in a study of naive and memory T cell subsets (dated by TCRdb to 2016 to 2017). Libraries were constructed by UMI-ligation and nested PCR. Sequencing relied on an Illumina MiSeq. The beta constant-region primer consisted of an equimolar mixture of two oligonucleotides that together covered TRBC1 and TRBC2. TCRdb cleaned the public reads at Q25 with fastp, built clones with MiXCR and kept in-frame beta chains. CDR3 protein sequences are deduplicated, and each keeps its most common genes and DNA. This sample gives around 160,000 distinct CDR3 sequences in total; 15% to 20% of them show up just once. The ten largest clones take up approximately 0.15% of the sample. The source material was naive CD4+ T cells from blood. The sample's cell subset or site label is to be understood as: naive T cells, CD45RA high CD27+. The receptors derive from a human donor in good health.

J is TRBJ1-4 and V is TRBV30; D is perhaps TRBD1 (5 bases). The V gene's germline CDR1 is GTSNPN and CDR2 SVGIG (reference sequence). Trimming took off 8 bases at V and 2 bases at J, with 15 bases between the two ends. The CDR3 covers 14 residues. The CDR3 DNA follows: TGTGCCCTGGCCCGGGGGTTCACTAATGAAAAACTGTTTTTT. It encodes CALARGFTNEKLFF.

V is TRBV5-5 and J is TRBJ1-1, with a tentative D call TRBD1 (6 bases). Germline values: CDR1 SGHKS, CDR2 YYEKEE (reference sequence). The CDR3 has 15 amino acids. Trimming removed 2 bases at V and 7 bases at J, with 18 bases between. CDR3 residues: CASSFGSQGLGEAFF. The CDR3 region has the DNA TGTGCCAGCAGCTTCGGTAGTCAGGGGCTTGGTGAAGCTTTCTTT.

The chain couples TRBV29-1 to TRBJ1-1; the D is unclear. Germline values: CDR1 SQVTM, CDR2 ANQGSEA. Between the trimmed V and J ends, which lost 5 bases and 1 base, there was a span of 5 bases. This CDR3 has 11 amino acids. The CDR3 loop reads CSVSGNTEAFF. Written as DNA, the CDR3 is TGCAGCGTTTCCGGGAACACTGAAGCTTTCTTT.

The DNA for the CDR3 is TGTGCCAGCACTAGGCTTTTGAGCGGATCCGGCACAGATACGCAGTATTTT. It codes for CASTRLLSGSGTDTQYF. The chain links TRBV11-2 to TRBJ2-3, with a tentative D call TRBD2 (5 bases). The germline V gene encodes CDR1 SGHAT and CDR2 FQNNGV. The CDR3 runs 17 residues. With 7 bases removed from V and 1 base from J, the gap between germline ends came to 21 bases.

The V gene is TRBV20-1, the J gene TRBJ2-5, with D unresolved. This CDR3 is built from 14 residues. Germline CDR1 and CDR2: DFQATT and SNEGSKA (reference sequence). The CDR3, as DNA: TGCAGCTCCCCGACCGGCGGTATACGGGAGACCCAGTACTTC. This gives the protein CSSPTGGIRETQYF.

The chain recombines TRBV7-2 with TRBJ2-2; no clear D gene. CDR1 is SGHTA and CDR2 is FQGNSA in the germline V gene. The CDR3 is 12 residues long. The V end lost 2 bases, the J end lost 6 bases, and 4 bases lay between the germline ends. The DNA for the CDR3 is TGTGCCAGCAGCTTATGGTCCGGGGAGCTGTTTTTT. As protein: CASSLWSGELFF.

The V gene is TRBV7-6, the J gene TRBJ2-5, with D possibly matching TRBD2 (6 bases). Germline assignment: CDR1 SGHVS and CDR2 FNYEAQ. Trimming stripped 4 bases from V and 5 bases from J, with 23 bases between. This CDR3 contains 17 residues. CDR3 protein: CASSSGLAKPRGETQYF. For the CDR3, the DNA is TGTGCCAGCAGCTCGGGACTCGCAAAGCCCCGGGGTGAGACCCAGTACTTC.

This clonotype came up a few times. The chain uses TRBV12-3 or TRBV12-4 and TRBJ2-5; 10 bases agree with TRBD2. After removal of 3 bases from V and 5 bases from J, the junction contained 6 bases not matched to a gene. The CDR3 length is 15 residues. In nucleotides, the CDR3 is TGTGCCAGCAGTTTTCTAGCGGGAGTCGGGGAGACCCAGTACTTC. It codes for CASSFLAGVGETQYF.

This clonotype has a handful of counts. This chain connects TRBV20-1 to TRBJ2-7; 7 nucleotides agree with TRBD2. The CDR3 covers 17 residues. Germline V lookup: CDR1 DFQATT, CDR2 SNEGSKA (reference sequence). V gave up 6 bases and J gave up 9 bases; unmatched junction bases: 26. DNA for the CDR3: TGCAGTGCCGCAGACCCGTGGGAGGGCCTTTCGGCATTCCCGCAGTACTTC. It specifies CSAADPWEGLSAFPQYF.

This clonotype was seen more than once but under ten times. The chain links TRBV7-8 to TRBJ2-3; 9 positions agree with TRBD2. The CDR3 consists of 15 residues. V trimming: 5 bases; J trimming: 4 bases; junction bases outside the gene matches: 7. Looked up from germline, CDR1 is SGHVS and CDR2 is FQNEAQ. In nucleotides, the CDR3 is TGTGCCAGCAGCCAGGATAGCGGGAGCCCAGATACGCAGTATTTT. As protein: CASSQDSGSPDTQYF.

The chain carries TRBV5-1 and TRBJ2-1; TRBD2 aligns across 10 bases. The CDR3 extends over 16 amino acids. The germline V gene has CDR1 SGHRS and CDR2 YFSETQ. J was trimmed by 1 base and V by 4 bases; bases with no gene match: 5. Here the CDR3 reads CASSQIAGGSYNEQFF. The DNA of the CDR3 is TGCGCCAGCAGCCAAATAGCGGGAGGATCCTACAATGAGCAGTTCTTC.

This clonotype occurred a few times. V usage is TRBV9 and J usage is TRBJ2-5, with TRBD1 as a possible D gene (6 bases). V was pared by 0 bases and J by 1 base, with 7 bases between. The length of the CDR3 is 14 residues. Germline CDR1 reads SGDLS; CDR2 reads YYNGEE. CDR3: CASSVDRVQETQYF. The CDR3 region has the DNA TGTGCCAGCAGCGTAGACAGGGTCCAAGAGACCCAGTACTTC.